This T cell receptor (beta chain) was captured by sequencing in a study of blood T cell repertoires in COVID-19 (dated by TCRdb to 2018 to 2020). About the investigation overall: The collaborator samples originated in the United States, Italy and Spain and spanned the acute and convalescent phases of COVID-19. The dataset comprised deeply sampled blood TCRbeta repertoires from subjects exposed to, actively infected with, or recovered from COVID-19. The prospective study material was composed of cDNA or gDNA derived from T cells, B-cell-depleted T cells, or PBMCs. A de-identified subject ID, COVID-19 status, age in years and sex were almost always included in the sample metadata. The repertoires were made available in a free public database intended to serve as a resource for research on the immune response to SARS-CoV-2. Samples came from the ongoing ImmuneRACE study (first 160 participants) plus 1,254 subjects from 6 global collaborators. Where available, HLA class I and class II types were taken from metadata supplied by the sample provider and were not determined by assay-based typing.

The V end gives up 6 bases and the J end 0 bases, leaving 2 bases in the junction not matched to a gene. Including the terminal cysteine and phenylalanine, the CDR3 comprises 13 residues. The read is trimmed to its CDR3 DNA, 39 bases read in frame from base 1. The germline V gene provides CDR1 MDHEN and CDR2 SYDVKM. One collaborating source in Seattle enrolled patients while the patients were actively infected and followed the patients over time throughout the course of disease. Collaborating institutions collected whole blood in K2EDTA tubes following their own protocols. For TCRbeta analysis, collaborator samples were shipped as frozen whole blood, as isolated PBMCs, or as DNA extracted from either sample type. With regard to this clone: This receptor's antigen is unknown. No quality values exist for individual bases; no much larger clone is one base distant.

TCRbeta CDR3 regions were amplified from genomic DNA using the immunoSEQ Assay, a bias-controlled multiplex PCR. In the original analysis: The number of nucleated cells in each sample was estimated by amplification of reference gene primers within the assay. To quantify the absolute abundance of each unique TCRbeta CDR3 rearrangement, sequence reads were collapsed and filtered. For each sample, productive Simpson clonality was calculated as the square root of Simpson's diversity index over productive rearrangements. This immuneACCESS table, as held by TCRdb, lists in-frame sequences with V and J called but not all clones. Of the missing ones, under half trace to an unresolved V gene in checked studies; the others have no known cause. From that table come the V and J calls and clone size; the DNA was used to work out D and trimming. A total of roughly 410,000 clones appear in this sample, 87% of them only once. 2.3% of the sample lies in the top ten.

The paper's findings and limits, for the study overall: The amount of clinical and demographic metadata varied by source and participant and was provided uncurated.

Sequenced sample: peripheral blood. The rearrangement joined TRBV28 to TRBJ2-7; TRBD2 matches 7 bases in the middle. This sequence originates from a woman in her sixties with COVID-19, enrolled during active disease. The sequence in DNA is TGTGCCAGCAGGGGAGGGAGCTCCTACGAGCAGTACTTC. Its protein reads: CASRGGSSYEQYF.